The clone carrying this T cell receptor beta chain has only a few counts. What it binds is not known. This entry belongs to a study of human T cells and chemical hapten exposure. Overall study: Patients were given diphenylcyclopropenone on the scalp weekly across the roughly 25-week study. The patients were mostly female; they had alopecia areata, totalis or universalis.

Trimming removed 8 bases from V and 0 bases from J; junction bases left unmatched: 11. Germline CDR1 ENHRY, CDR2 SYGVKD. This CDR3 spans 18 amino acids. Findings and limits, study-wide: TCRs exceeding a frequency of 1 in 1000 stayed unchanged under DPC sensitization.

TCRdb redid the calling of the RACE reads with MiXCR, one entry per CDR3 protein. The table includes more than 150,000 distinct CDR3 sequences, 24% detected once. Time point defined: patch test 3, about 24 weeks after DPC sensitization. Treatment in this sample: therapeutic diphenylcyclopropenone sensitization with weekly scalp DPC. The sample in question was whole blood, obtained in connection with sensitization to the hapten diphenylcyclopropenone (DPC). The receptor comes from a woman aged 40 to 49 with alopecia areata. Some clones in this sample may be carry-over from other donors' samples. The chain carries TRBV10-3 and TRBJ2-6, with 9 bases fitting TRBD2. The CDR3 here is CAIRIGLAGSSGANVLTF. The CDR3 DNA reads TGTGCCATCCGAATTGGGCTAGCGGGATCCTCTGGGGCCAACGTCCTGACTTTC.